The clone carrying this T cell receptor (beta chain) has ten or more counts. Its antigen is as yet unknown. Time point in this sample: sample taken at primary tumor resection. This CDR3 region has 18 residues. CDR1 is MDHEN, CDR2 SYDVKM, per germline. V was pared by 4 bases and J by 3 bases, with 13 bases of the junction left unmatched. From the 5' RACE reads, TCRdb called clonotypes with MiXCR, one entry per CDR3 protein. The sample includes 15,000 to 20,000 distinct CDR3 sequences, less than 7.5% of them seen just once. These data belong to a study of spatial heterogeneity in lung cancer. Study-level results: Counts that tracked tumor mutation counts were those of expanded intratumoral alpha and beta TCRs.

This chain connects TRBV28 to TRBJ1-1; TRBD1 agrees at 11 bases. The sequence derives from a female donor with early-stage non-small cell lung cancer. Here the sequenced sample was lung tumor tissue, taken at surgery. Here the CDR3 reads CASSSLLGTGGKYTEAFF. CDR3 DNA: TGTGCCAGCAGTTCACTCCTCGGGACAGGGGGGAAGTACACTGAAGCTTTCTTT.